This note documents a single TCR beta chain sequence. The target antigen is unknown. The PCR was carried out with 60 Vbeta primers and 13 Jbeta primers. Sequenced by immunoSEQ multiplex PCR; TCRdb stores in-frame clones only, minus some. This sample's clone table lists some 72,000 clones. V lost 2 bases, J lost 7 bases, and 15 bases stayed unmatched. Germline CDR1 is LGHNT and CDR2 is FRNRAP. This CDR3 region has 17 residues. The record originates from a study of cytomegalovirus exposure and HLA in healthy donors. About the research overall: A data release that came early held some 84 million unique TCRs from HLA-typed donors.

Whole-study results and caveats: Excluded: some indistinguishable V segments such as TRBV6-2 and TRBV6-3. The authors later linked a missense DCLRE1C variant to TCR beta V- and J-gene trimming.

This TCR derives from a young man in good health and CMV-seronegative. This chain connects TRBV12-5 to TRBJ2-5; TRBD2 matches at 8 bases. Input material: PBMCs. This CDR3 is CASGLSGSGEWLGTQYF. CDR3 in DNA: TGTGCTAGTGGTTTGTCAGGTAGCGGGGAGTGGCTCGGGACCCAGTACTTC.